This T cell receptor (beta chain) was identified in a study of technical replicates of blood from a handful of donors. Germline CDR1 is SGHTS and CDR2 is YDEGEE. CDR3 length equals 14 residues. Trimming cost V 0 bases and J 4 bases, with 10 bases left between them. Assay: immunoSEQ multiplex PCR; the TCRdb copy retains only in-frame clones and omits some. The sample has about 71,000 clones; roughly 90% are singletons. This chain joins TRBV5-8 and TRBJ2-5, with D uncertain. The receptor's source is a human donor in good health. Some clones in this sample may be carry-over from other donors' samples. The sample comprised PBMCs. The CDR3, as DNA: TGTGCCAGCAGCTTGGCTAATCGAGGAGAGACCCAGTACTTC. Encoded protein: CASSLANRGETQYF. The complete variable domain, with remaining parts taken from reference TRBV5-8 and TRBJ2-5, reads EAGVTQSPTHLIKTRGQQATLRCSPISGHTSVYWYQQALGLGLQFLLWYDEGEERNRGNFPPRFSGRQFPNYSSELNVNALELEDSALYLCASSLANRGETQYFGPGTRLLVL.